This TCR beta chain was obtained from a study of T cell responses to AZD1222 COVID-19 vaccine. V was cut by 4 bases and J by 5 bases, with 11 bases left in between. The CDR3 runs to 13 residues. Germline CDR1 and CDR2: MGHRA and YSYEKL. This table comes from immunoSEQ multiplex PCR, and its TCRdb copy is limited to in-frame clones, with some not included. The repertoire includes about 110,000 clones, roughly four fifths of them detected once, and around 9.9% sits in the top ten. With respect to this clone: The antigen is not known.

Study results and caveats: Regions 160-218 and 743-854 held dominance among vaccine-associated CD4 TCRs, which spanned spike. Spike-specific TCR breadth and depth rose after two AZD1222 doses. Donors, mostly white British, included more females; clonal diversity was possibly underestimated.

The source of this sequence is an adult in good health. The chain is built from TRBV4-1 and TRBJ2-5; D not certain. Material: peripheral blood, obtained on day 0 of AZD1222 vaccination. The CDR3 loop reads CASSLLPLETQYF. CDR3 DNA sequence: TGCGCCAGCAGCCTTCTACCTCTGGAGACCCAGTACTTC.